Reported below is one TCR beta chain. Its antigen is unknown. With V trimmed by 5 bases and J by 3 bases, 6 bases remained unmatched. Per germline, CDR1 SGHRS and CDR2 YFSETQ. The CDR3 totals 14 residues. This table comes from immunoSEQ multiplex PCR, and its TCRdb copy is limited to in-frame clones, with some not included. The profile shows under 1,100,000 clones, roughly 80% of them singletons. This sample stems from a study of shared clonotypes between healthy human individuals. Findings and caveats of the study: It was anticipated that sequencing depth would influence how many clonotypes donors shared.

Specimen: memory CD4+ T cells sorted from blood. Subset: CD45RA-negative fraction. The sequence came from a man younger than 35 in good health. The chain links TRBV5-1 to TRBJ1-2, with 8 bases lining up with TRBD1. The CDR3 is CASRKSDRDYGYTF. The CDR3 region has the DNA TGCGCCAGCAGGAAGTCGGACAGGGACTATGGCTACACCTTC. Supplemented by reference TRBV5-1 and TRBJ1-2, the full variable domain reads KAGVTQTPRYLIKTRGQQVTLSCSPISGHRSVSWYQQTPGQGLQFLFEYFSETQRNKGNFPGRFSGRQFSNSRSEMNVSTLELGDSALYLCASRKSDRDYGYTFGSGTRLTVV.